The 13 T cell receptor beta chains in this list originate from one sample, sequenced in a study of cytomegalovirus exposure and HLA in healthy donors. Measured with immunoSEQ multiplex PCR; TCRdb has only the in-frame clones, and not every one. The sample lists some 250,000 clones, 85% to 90% occurring once. Sequenced material: PBMCs. The receptor source for this set is a woman between 18 and 29 years old in good health and CMV-seronegative.

The genes are TRBV6-5 and TRBJ1-2; 12 positions agree with TRBD1. After removal of 0 bases from V and 2 bases from J, the junction contained 1 base not matched to a gene. This CDR3 is 16 amino acids long. Germline loops: CDR1 MNHEY, CDR2 SVGAGI. CDR3 protein: CASSYSGTGGNYGYTF. For the CDR3, the DNA is TGTGCCAGCAGTTACTCCGGGACAGGGGGCAACTATGGCTACACCTTC.

This chain links TRBV6-1 with TRBJ2-1, with 11 bases lining up with TRBD1. V lost 1 base to trimming and J lost 0 bases; unmatched junction nucleotides: 8. CDR1 is MNHNS and CDR2 is SASEGT in the germline V gene. The CDR3 consists of 19 residues. The CDR3 DNA reads TGTGCCAGCAGTGAAGTACTTTTAGGGACAGGGGGCTCCTACAATGAGCAGTTCTTC. The encoded protein is CASSEVLLGTGGSYNEQFF.

The chain links TRBV18 to TRBJ2-7, with 13 positions matching TRBD2. The germline gives CDR1 KGHSH, CDR2 LQKENI. This CDR3 is 16 amino acids long. The ends lost 0 bases at V and 7 bases at J; junction bases unmatched: 6. As DNA, the CDR3 is TGTGCCAGCTCACCACCAACTAGCGGGGGGGCAAGGGAGCAGTACTTC. Protein sequence: CASSPPTSGGAREQYF.

This clone has just one count. The genes are TRBV5-1 and TRBJ1-4; no reliable D call. Germline V gene sequence: CDR1 SGHRS, CDR2 YFSETQ. The CDR3 consists of 15 residues. With 4 bases removed from V and 0 bases from J, the gap between germline ends came to 10 bases. CDR3 nucleotide sequence: TGCGCCAGCAGCCCAACGCCAGCAACTAATGAAAAACTGTTTTTT. Encoded protein: CASSPTPATNEKLFF.

V is TRBV2 and J is TRBJ1-3; 7 bases line up with TRBD1. V was clipped by 6 bases and J by 2 bases; unmatched bases: 1. Germline V gene lookup returns CDR1 SNHLY and CDR2 FYNNEI. The CDR3 has 13 amino acids. CDR3 region: CASRQGTGNTIYF. The CDR3 DNA reads as TGTGCCAGCAGACAGGGGACTGGAAACACCATATATTTT.

The chain couples TRBV5-1 to TRBJ2-2; 8 positions match TRBD1. V was pared by 4 bases and J by 6 bases, with 11 bases of the junction left unmatched. The CDR3 is 16 residues long. CDR1 SGHRS and CDR2 YFSETQ come from the germline V gene. CDR3 nucleotide sequence: TGCGCCAGCAGCGTAACAATGGACAGGGTAGCCGGGGAGCTGTTTTTT. It yields the protein CASSVTMDRVAGELFF.

The chain combines TRBV5-4 with TRBJ1-1; tentatively, D is TRBD1 (6 bases). Trimming pared 4 bases from V and 4 bases from J, leaving 11 bases between. The CDR3 length is 13 residues. CDR1 SGHNT and CDR2 YYREEE come from the germline V gene (reference sequence). CDR3 nucleotides: TGTGCCAGCAGCGACGGGACACTCACTGAAGCTTTCTTT. Amino acid sequence: CASSDGTLTEAFF. Full variable domain (outside the CDR3, taken from reference TRBV5-4 and TRBJ1-1): ETGVTQSPTHLIKTRGQQVTLRCSSQSGHNTVSWYQQALGQGPQFIFQYYREEENGRGNFPPRFSGLQFPNYSSELNVNALELDDSALYLCASSDGTLTEAFFGQGTRLTVV.

This chain connects TRBV4-1 to TRBJ2-7, with D hard to call. Germline V CDR1 and CDR2: MGHRA, YSYEKL. The germline V and J ends were trimmed by 5 bases and 2 bases, with 7 bases remaining between them. The CDR3 spans 12 residues. CDR3 amino acids: CASSSSPYEQYF. The CDR3 region has the DNA TGCGCCAGCAGCTCCTCCCCCTACGAGCAGTACTTC.

Here the CDR3 DNA reads TGCGCCAGCAGCCATATGGGGGGGGACTATGGCTACACCTTC. It yields the protein CASSHMGGDYGYTF. V usage is TRBV4-1 and J usage is TRBJ1-2, with D perhaps TRBD1 (5 bases). The CDR3 has 14 residues. V was clipped by 3 bases and J by 3 bases, with 11 bases between them. Germline values: CDR1 MGHRA, CDR2 YSYEKL.

The V call is TRBV7-6, the J call TRBJ2-3, with a weak D call TRBD2 (6 bases). Germline CDR1 is SGHVS and CDR2 is FNYEAQ. V gave up 3 bases and J gave up 1 base, with 8 bases separating them. The length of the CDR3 is 14 residues. CDR3 loop: CASSFPSGTDTQYF. In nucleotides, the CDR3 is TGTGCCAGCAGCTTCCCTAGCGGCACAGATACGCAGTATTTT.

The chain is built from TRBV9 and TRBJ1-4; 9 bases are a match to TRBD1. From germline, CDR1 is SGDLS and CDR2 YYNGEE. V dropped 3 bases and J dropped 6; count of bases not matched to a gene: 3. This CDR3 is 14 amino acids long. Here the CDR3 DNA reads TGTGCCAGCAGCGCGGGACAGGGCGATGAAAAACTGTTTTTT. Translated, it gives CASSAGQGDEKLFF.

This chain connects TRBV7-9 to TRBJ1-2; TRBD1 matches at 7 bases. This CDR3 is built from 15 residues. Trimming cost V 1 base and J 5 bases; bases outside gene matches: 7. Germline V gene data show CDR1 as SEHNR and CDR2 as FQNEAQ (reference sequence). CDR3 in amino acids: CASSLVGTESYGYTF. CDR3 DNA: TGTGCCAGCAGCTTAGTCGGGACAGAAAGTTATGGCTACACCTTC.

The rearrangement links TRBV28 to TRBJ2-3; possible D gene TRBD1, 6 bases. The length of the CDR3 is 17 residues. V lost 5 bases and J 0 bases, leaving 18 bases between the germline ends. Germline loops: CDR1 MDHEN, CDR2 SYDVKM. The CDR3 bases are TGTGCCAGCAGTGGGCAGGGGTTAGGACAGAGCACAGATACGCAGTATTTT. This codes for CASSGQGLGQSTDTQYF.